The 9 T cell receptor beta chains presented below share a single source sample, sequenced in a study of blood T cell repertoires in COVID-19. Produced via immunoSEQ multiplex PCR; TCRdb's table is partial and in-frame only. The table includes 380,000 or so clones, approximately 87% detected once. The sequenced sample consisted of PBMCs or T cells enriched from blood (not recorded which). These receptors were collected from a man younger than 45 who had recovered from COVID-19.

J is TRBJ1-2 and V is TRBV12-5, with 10 bases that match TRBD1. Trimming at V came to 0 bases and at J to 7 bases, leaving 5 bases not matched to a gene. Looked up from germline, CDR1 is LGHNT and CDR2 is FRNRAP. The CDR3 loop spans 15 amino acids. CDR3 residues: CASGLVMDRGSGYTF. In nucleotides, the CDR3 is TGTGCTAGTGGTTTGGTAATGGACAGGGGGTCTGGCTACACCTTC.

This chain uses TRBV24-1 with TRBJ2-2; 11 positions agree with TRBD2. The CDR3 has 18 residues. Germline CDR1 and CDR2: KGHDR and SFDVKD. J gave up 2 bases and V 2 bases, and 6 bases lay outside the gene matches. This CDR3 reads CATSDSGSGGENTGELFF. The CDR3 coding sequence is TGTGCCACCAGTGATTCGGGTAGCGGGGGGGAAAACACCGGGGAGCTGTTTTTT.

This clone showed up just once. The chain is built from TRBV6-5 and TRBJ1-2; D is undetermined. The CDR3 has 13 residues. Trimming removed 8 bases from V and 0 bases from J, with 10 bases in between. CDR1 and CDR2 from the germline V gene are MNHEY and SVGAGI. CDR3 sequence: CASSAGANYGYTF. The CDR3 DNA reads as TGTGCCAGCTCCGCGGGAGCTAACTATGGCTACACCTTC.

The chain carries TRBV10-3 and TRBJ1-1; D perhaps matches TRBD1 (6 bases). From germline, CDR1 is ENHRY and CDR2 SYGVKD. CDR3 length: 14 residues. Trimming pared 7 bases from V and 1 base from J, leaving 13 bases between. In DNA, the CDR3 is TGTGCCATCAATCGGGACACTGGGAACACTGAAGCTTTCTTT. This sequence encodes CAINRDTGNTEAFF.

The V gene is TRBV7-2, the J gene TRBJ1-2; D may be TRBD1 (5 bases). Germline assignment: CDR1 SGHTA and CDR2 FQGNSA. Trimming stripped 5 bases from V and 5 bases from J, with 15 bases between. The CDR3 covers 14 residues. CDR3 residues: CASSHGMQGYGYTF. Here the CDR3 DNA reads TGTGCCAGCAGCCATGGGATGCAGGGTTATGGCTACACCTTC.

This clone was observed a single time. The chain recombines TRBV6-6 with TRBJ1-3, with a tentative D call TRBD1 (6 bases). The V end lost 6 bases, the J end lost 0 bases, and 15 bases lay between the germline ends. CDR3 size: 16 residues. Germline CDR1 MNHNY, CDR2 SVGAGI (reference sequence). This CDR3 reads CASSTRGQSSGNTIYF. The CDR3 DNA follows: TGTGCCAGCAGCACCCGGGGACAATCCTCTGGAAACACCATATATTTT.

This chain joins TRBV19 and TRBJ1-2, with 9 positions matching TRBD1. The length of the CDR3 is 16 residues. V was pared by 4 bases and J by 7 bases, with 13 bases of the junction left unmatched. Germline V gene sequence: CDR1 LNHDA, CDR2 SQIVND (reference sequence). CDR3 in amino acids: CASSTTGGASVGGYTF. CDR3 sequence (DNA): TGTGCCAGTAGTACCACAGGGGGCGCTTCAGTGGGTGGCTACACCTTC.

The J gene is TRBJ1-5, the V gene TRBV10-3; 7 nucleotides align to TRBD1. J lost 0 bases, V lost 6 bases, and 11 bases had no gene match. The CDR3 length is 17 residues. Germline V gives CDR1 ENHRY, CDR2 SYGVKD. The CDR3 DNA follows: TGTGCCATCAGCACAGGGGAGCTACGGGATAGCAATCAGCCCCAGCATTTT. It is translated as CAISTGELRDSNQPQHF.

The chain links TRBV6-5 to TRBJ1-4; D call uncertain. Trimming removed 2 bases at V and 7 bases at J, with 5 bases between. The CDR3 loop spans 12 amino acids. Germline V lookup: CDR1 MNHEY, CDR2 SVGAGI. CDR3 coding DNA: TGTGCCAGCAGTTACGTCGGTGAAAAACTGTTTTTT. As protein: CASSYVGEKLFF.